A single sample is the source of the 7 T cell receptor beta chains below, sequenced in a study of T cell responses to AZD1222 COVID-19 vaccine. Only in-frame clones appear in the TCRdb table, and some are missing; sequencing was by immunoSEQ multiplex PCR. This sample has 120,000 or so clones, with 90% found just once. Sample: peripheral blood, taken on day 0 of MenACWY control vaccination. Receptors were obtained from an adult in good health.

The chain couples TRBV6-2 or TRBV6-3 to TRBJ1-6; the D gene is possibly TRBD1 (5 bases). V dropped 2 bases and J dropped 5 bases, with 13 bases sitting between them. The CDR3 totals 16 residues. The V gene's germline CDR1 is MNHEY and CDR2 SVGEGT. The CDR3 here is CASSYVAGFNNSPLHF. As DNA, the CDR3 is TGTGCCAGCAGTTACGTCGCAGGGTTCAATAATTCACCCCTCCACTTT.

This chain uses TRBV28 with TRBJ2-7; possibly TRBD2 for D (6 bases). The length of the CDR3 is 15 residues. Trimming took off 3 bases at V and 0 bases at J, with 12 bases between the two ends. Germline lookup yields CDR1 MDHEN and CDR2 SYDVKM. The CDR3 DNA reads as TGTGCCAGCAGTTTGACCCAGGAGGGCTCCTACGAGCAGTACTTC. This translates into CASSLTQEGSYEQYF. The full variable domain, with the rest looked up from reference TRBV28 and TRBJ2-7, is DVKVTQSSRYLVKRTGEKVFLECVQDMDHENMFWYRQDPGLGLRLIYFSYDVKMKEKGDIPEGYSVSREKKERFSLILESASTNQTSMYLCASSLTQEGSYEQYFGPGTRLTVT.

The genes are TRBV2 and TRBJ1-1; D remains ambiguous. Deletions cut 2 bases from V and 1 base from J, with 5 bases between. The CDR3 has 13 residues. Germline CDR1 SNHLY, CDR2 FYNNEI. CDR3 nucleotide sequence: TGTGCCAGCAGTGAAACTGAGAACACTGAAGCTTTCTTT. Protein product: CASSETENTEAFF.

Here the CDR3 reads CSVIWAGAREQYF. CDR3 sequence (DNA): TGCAGCGTTATTTGGGCAGGGGCACGCGAGCAGTACTTC. The V gene is TRBV29-1, the J gene TRBJ2-7; tentatively, D is TRBD1 (6 bases). Germline CDR1 SQVTM, CDR2 ANQGSEA. V was trimmed by 5 bases and J by 6 bases, leaving 17 bases between them. There are 13 residues in the CDR3.

V gene TRBV3-1 (or the pseudogene TRBV3-2) combines with J gene TRBJ1-6; a weak D match, TRBD1 (5 bases). Germline CDR1 reads LGHDT; CDR2 reads YNNKEL (reference sequence). CDR3 length equals 15 residues. V lost 1 base and J 7 bases, leaving 11 bases between the germline ends. The CDR3 here is CASSQGRGENSPLHF. CDR3 DNA sequence: TGTGCCAGCAGCCAAGGGCGGGGGGAAAATTCACCCCTCCACTTT.

This chain connects TRBV11-3 to TRBJ2-3; 8 nucleotides align to TRBD2. This CDR3 is 15 amino acids long. Trimming took 3 bases from V and 1 from J; bases not matched to a gene: 3. CDR1 SGHNT and CDR2 YENEEA come from the germline V gene. The CDR3 region has the DNA TGTGCCAGCAGCTTCTCGCGGGAGGGCACAGATACGCAGTATTTT. It codes for CASSFSREGTDTQYF.

This chain links TRBV5-4 with TRBJ2-2; 12 positions match TRBD2. The V gene's germline CDR1 is SGHNT and CDR2 YYREEE (reference sequence). The CDR3 loop spans 16 amino acids. V lost 3 bases and J lost 5; bases outside the gene matches: 5. CDR3: CASSYTSGGLTGELFF. In nucleotides, the CDR3 is TGTGCCAGCAGCTATACTAGCGGGGGGTTAACCGGGGAGCTGTTTTTT.